This TCR beta chain was sequenced in a study of human T cells and chemical hapten exposure. Study-level information: Small volume differences among pooled libraries mainly caused per-sample TCR yield variation.

This clonotype has more than one count but fewer than ten. The time point is: patch test 2, 6 weeks after DPC sensitization. Indicated treatment: therapeutic diphenylcyclopropenone sensitization with weekly scalp DPC. Using its own MiXCR run on the RACE reads, TCRdb lists one record per CDR3 protein. The sample yields 80,000 to 95,000 distinct CDR3 sequences, 11% seen once. CDR1 is SGHTA and CDR2 is FQGNSA in the germline V gene. The CDR3 has 16 residues. Between the trimmed V and J ends, which lost 0 bases and 1 base, there was a span of 11 bases. The clonotype was recovered from a man in his forties or fifties with alopecia areata. Some clones in this sample may be carry-over from other donors' samples. The chain couples TRBV7-2 to TRBJ2-3; D gene unclear. The specimen comprised whole blood, sampled in connection with sensitization to the hapten diphenylcyclopropenone (DPC). In DNA, the CDR3 is TGTGCCAGCAGCTTAGCGAGCCTCCTCGGCACAGATACGCAGTATTTT. Its protein is CASSLASLLGTDTQYF.